This record concerns one T cell receptor beta chain sequence. The antigen is not known. This entry belongs to a study of regulatory dendritic cells for organ transplantation. Points from the study as a whole: Memory T cells were less diverse than naive, with memory CD8+ most oligoclonal.

Generated by immunoSEQ multiplex PCR, the TCRdb table keeps only in-frame clones and is missing some. The sample yields approximately 35,000 clones, 85% to 90% seen once. Germline CDR1 is LGHNA and CDR2 is YSLEER. The CDR3 spans 12 residues. Deletions cut 1 base from V and 8 bases from J, with 7 bases between. Naive CD45RA+ and memory CD45RO+ CD4+ or CD8+ T cells were FACS-sorted. This TCR came from a human donor in good health. V gene TRBV4-3 combines with J gene TRBJ2-3; D unclear. Source material: naive CD4+ T cells from blood. Subset of the sample: CD45RA+ naive T cells. CDR3 residues: CASSQVDGTQYF. CDR3 nucleotides: TGCGCCAGCAGCCAAGTGGACGGTACGCAGTATTTT.